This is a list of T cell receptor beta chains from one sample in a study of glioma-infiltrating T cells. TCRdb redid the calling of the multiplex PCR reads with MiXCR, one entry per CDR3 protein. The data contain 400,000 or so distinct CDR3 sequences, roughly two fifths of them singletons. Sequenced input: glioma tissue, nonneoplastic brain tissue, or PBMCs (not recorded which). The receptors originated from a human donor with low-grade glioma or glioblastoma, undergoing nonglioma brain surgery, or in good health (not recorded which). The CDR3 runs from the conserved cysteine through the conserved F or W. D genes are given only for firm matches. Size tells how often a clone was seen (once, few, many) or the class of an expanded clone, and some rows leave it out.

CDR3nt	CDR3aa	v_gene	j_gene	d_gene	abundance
TGTGCCAGCAGTGGGACTAGCGGGAGGCCTAGAACCAATGAGCAGTTCTTC	CASSGTSGRPRTNEQFF	TRBV28	TRBJ2-1	TRBD2	few
TGTGCCCTCAGCGGGAGCGGGCCGTACAATGAGCAGTTCTTC	CALSGSGPYNEQFF	TRBV6-1	TRBJ2-1	TRBD2	-
TGTGCCAGCAGCTCAACGGGGGTCGGCCAAGAGACCCAGTACTTC	CASSSTGVGQETQYF	TRBV28	TRBJ2-5	-	-
TGCGCCAGCAGCCAAGGACAGGAGTGGAACGAGCAGTACTTC	CASSQGQEWNEQYF	TRBV4-1	TRBJ2-7	-	-
TGCAGTGCTAGAGTGTTTGGGGTGAATGAGCAGTTCTTC	CSARVFGVNEQFF	TRBV20-1	TRBJ2-1	-	-
TGTGCCGCGGGGCTAACAGGGACCCCCAAGCCTTTATCTGGAAACACCATATATTTT	CAAGLTGTPKPLSGNTIYF	TRBV27	TRBJ1-3	-	many
TGTGCCAGCAGTATCTCCGGGACAAGTACCTACGAGCAGTACTTC	CASSISGTSTYEQYF	TRBV6-1	TRBJ2-7	-	many
TGCGCCAGCAGCCAAGAACGCTTCGCAGATACGCAGTATTTT	CASSQERFADTQYF	TRBV4-3	TRBJ2-3	-	-
TGTGCCAGCAGTTTAAGGTCGGCGGGCTCTCTCCTTTTGGCGAAACACTACGAGCAGTACTTC	CASSLRSAGSLLLAKHYEQYF	TRBV12-3/TRBV12-4	TRBJ2-7	-	-
TGTGCCAGCAGTAGCGGGAGCACCGGGGAGCTGTTTTTT	CASSSGSTGELFF	TRBV6-4	TRBJ2-2	TRBD2	-
TGCAGTGCTCCCAAAGGACGGACCCAGAGCAATCAGCCCCAGCATTTT	CSAPKGRTQSNQPQHF	TRBV20-1	TRBJ1-5	-	few
TGTGCCAGCAGTTTTGGGGGGGATAGCACAGATACGCAGTATTTT	CASSFGGDSTDTQYF	TRBV28	TRBJ2-3	TRBD2	many
TGTGCCAGCAGCCCCACGCCTCACACGGGGACCCAGTACTTC	CASSPTPHTGTQYF	TRBV28	TRBJ2-5	-	few
TGTGCCAGCAGCCGAGGCAGGGAGAACGATTCACCCCTCCACTTT	CASSRGRENDSPLHF	TRBV6-6	TRBJ1-6	-	-
TGTGCCAGCAGTTACTCCGTGTCGGGGGTGAGCAATCAGCCCCAGCATTTT	CASSYSVSGVSNQPQHF	TRBV6-2/TRBV6-3	TRBJ1-5	-	-
TGTGCCAGCAGTACACCGGGACGGAACACCGGGGAGCTGTTTTTT	CASSTPGRNTGELFF	TRBV28	TRBJ2-2	-	-
TGCAGTGCTAGCTGGGGGAGACGGGGCACAAATACGCAGTATTTT	CSASWGRRGTNTQYF	TRBV20-1	TRBJ2-3	-	-
TGTGCCAGCAGTTTAAGCGGGGTAGGGACCGGGGAGCTGTCTTTT	CASSLSGVGTGELSF	TRBV27	TRBJ2-2	TRBD2	few
TGTGCCAGCAGTTACTCGAACCCCACAAATACGCAGTATTTT	CASSYSNPTNTQYF	TRBV6-5	TRBJ2-3	-	many
TGCAGCGTTACCCCTGCGGGCTACGAGCAGTACTTC	CSVTPAGYEQYF	TRBV29-1	TRBJ2-7	-	-
TGTGCCAGCAGACTACCGGGACTAGCGTACTCCTACAATGAGCAGTTCTTC	CASRLPGLAYSYNEQFF	TRBV6-2/TRBV6-3	TRBJ2-1	TRBD2	many
TGTGCCAGCAGCCCGGGAATAGGCTCCGGGGAGCTGTTTTTT	CASSPGIGSGELFF	TRBV7-2	TRBJ2-2	-	-
TGCAGCGTTGGGAGGGTGGACACTGAAGCTTTCTTT	CSVGRVDTEAFF	TRBV29-1	TRBJ1-1	-	few
TGTGCCAGCAGCTCCCGACAGGGTGCGATAGGCAATCAGCCCCAGCATTTT	CASSSRQGAIGNQPQHF	TRBV7-2	TRBJ1-5	TRBD1	-
TGTGCCAGCAGCTTGTTATCGGTGAACACTGAAGCTTTCTTT	CASSLLSVNTEAFF	TRBV7-2	TRBJ1-1	-	few
TGTGCCAGCTCACCACCGGCAGCTAACACCGGGGAGCTGTTTTTT	CASSPPAANTGELFF	TRBV18	TRBJ2-2	-	-
TGTGCCAGCAGCCAAACCGGGACTGGCTACAATGAGCAGTTCTTC	CASSQTGTGYNEQFF	TRBV14	TRBJ2-1	-	-
TGTGCCAGCAGCTTAAGGATTGGGACCGCTGAAGCTTTCTTT	CASSLRIGTAEAFF	TRBV11-1	TRBJ1-1	-	few
TGTGCCAGCAGTGGCCCGGGAGGGCCTATTGAGCAGTTCTTC	CASSGPGGPIEQFF	TRBV6-2/TRBV6-3	TRBJ2-1	TRBD2	once
TGTGCCAGCAGCGGCATTAGCGGGAGTTACGAGCAGTACTTC	CASSGISGSYEQYF	TRBV7-6	TRBJ2-7	TRBD2	-
TGTGCCACCAGTGATTACAGGGTTGAGAATGAGCAGTTCTTC	CATSDYRVENEQFF	TRBV24-1	TRBJ2-1	-	-
TGCAGTGGTAGAGTCCTTGACACCAACGTAGGTCAGCCCCAGCATTTT	CSGRVLDTNVGQPQHF	TRBV20-1	TRBJ1-5	-	-
TGTGCCAGCAAAATCACTAGCGGAGTCTACAATGAGCAGTTCTTC	CASKITSGVYNEQFF	TRBV27	TRBJ2-1	TRBD2	many
TGCAGTGCTAGAGATCGAACTGAAGCTTTCTTT	CSARDRTEAFF	TRBV20-1	TRBJ1-1	-	many
TGTGCAAGCCCTTGGGGGCAGGGGACAGATACGCAGTATTTT	CASPWGQGTDTQYF	TRBV28	TRBJ2-3	-	-
TGTGCCAGCAGCCAAGACATCGGGGCAGCCTACGAGCAGTACTTC	CASSQDIGAAYEQYF	TRBV4-2	TRBJ2-7	-	few
TGTGCCAGTAGCTACCGACGGGACAGGGAACACGAGCAGTACTTC	CASSYRRDREHEQYF	TRBV19	TRBJ2-7	TRBD1	once
TGTGCCAGCAGTCTCTTTCAGGGGGGTCAGCCCCAGCATTTT	CASSLFQGGQPQHF	TRBV6-1	TRBJ1-5	TRBD1	-
TGCAGTGCTAGAGCCAGGCCGTACAATGAGCAGTTCTTC	CSARARPYNEQFF	TRBV20-1	TRBJ2-1	-	few
TGTGCCAGCAGTCTTGGGCTAGCGGGCCACAATGAGCAGTACTTC	CASSLGLAGHNEQYF	TRBV27	TRBJ2-5	TRBD2	-
TGTGCCAGCAGTTTTCGGGCAGAATACAATGAGCAGTCCTTC	CASSFRAEYNEQSF	TRBV12-3/TRBV12-4	TRBJ2-1	-	-
TGCGCCAGCAGCCCCACCCAATTCTCCTACAATGAGCAGTTCTTC	CASSPTQFSYNEQFF	TRBV5-1	TRBJ2-1	-	-
TGCAGTGCAGGGGGGGGATATAGAAATCAGCCCCAGCATTTT	CSAGGGYRNQPQHF	TRBV20-1	TRBJ1-5	-	-
TGTGCCATCGGTGGGACAGGGGGTTTAGATACGCAGTATTTT	CAIGGTGGLDTQYF	TRBV10-3	TRBJ2-3	TRBD1	few
TGTGCCAGCAGCGTAGGACAGGGTTTCGGTCAGCCCCAGCATTTT	CASSVGQGFGQPQHF	TRBV9	TRBJ1-5	TRBD1	-
TGTGCCACCACGACCGAACAGCGGGGTACGCAGTATTTT	CATTTEQRGTQYF	TRBV12-3/TRBV12-4	TRBJ2-3	TRBD2	-
TGTGCCAGCAGCTTAAACTCCCTCTCGGGGGAGCTGTTTTTT	CASSLNSLSGELFF	TRBV11-3	TRBJ2-2	-	once
TGTGCCAGCAGCACCGAGACAGGAGTCGGTGAGCAGTTCTTC	CASSTETGVGEQFF	TRBV7-2	TRBJ2-1	-	few
TGTGCCAGCAGCCCCCGGGGAGAGCACAATGAGCAGTTCTTC	CASSPRGEHNEQFF	TRBV11-3	TRBJ2-1	-	-
TGTGCCAGCAGCTTGGCATCGTGGGACGTTCCCTGGGGGACCCAGTACTTC	CASSLASWDVPWGTQYF	TRBV7-6	TRBJ2-5	-	-
TGTGCCAGCAGCTTAACCCCGGGGGCCCAGTACTTC	CASSLTPGAQYF	TRBV7-9	TRBJ2-5	-	few
TGCAGTGCTAGAGCACTGACGGTAACCTACGAGCAGTACTTC	CSARALTVTYEQYF	TRBV20-1	TRBJ2-7	-	-
TGTGCCAGCAGCTTAGATGCGGGGGGCTACACCTTC	CASSLDAGGYTF	TRBV7-9	TRBJ1-2	-	-
TGCAGTGCTAACCCGGAGGCCTACAATGAGCAGTACTTC	CSANPEAYNEQYF	TRBV20-1	TRBJ2-7	-	-
TGCAGTGTCCAGACAGGGACCATTGATTCACCCCTCCACTTT	CSVQTGTIDSPLHF	TRBV20-1	TRBJ1-6	TRBD1	few
TGTGCCAGCAGTCCCGTTGGGACTAGCGGGAGGTACGAGCAGTACTTC	CASSPVGTSGRYEQYF	TRBV28	TRBJ2-7	TRBD2	many
TGTGCCAGCAGCTTAGACCCTACCGGAGATACGCAGTATTTT	CASSLDPTGDTQYF	TRBV7-3	TRBJ2-3	-	-
TGCAGTGCTGCAGGACTCAGAGTCTACGAGCAGTACTTC	CSAAGLRVYEQYF	TRBV20-1	TRBJ2-7	-	many
TGCAGTGCTAGGGTCGGGGGAGCCTATGGCTACACCTTC	CSARVGGAYGYTF	TRBV20-1	TRBJ1-2	-	-
TGCAGTGCTAGAGAGCGGGGACTAGCGGGAGGTGTGCAGTTCTTC	CSARERGLAGGVQFF	TRBV20-1	TRBJ2-1	TRBD2	once